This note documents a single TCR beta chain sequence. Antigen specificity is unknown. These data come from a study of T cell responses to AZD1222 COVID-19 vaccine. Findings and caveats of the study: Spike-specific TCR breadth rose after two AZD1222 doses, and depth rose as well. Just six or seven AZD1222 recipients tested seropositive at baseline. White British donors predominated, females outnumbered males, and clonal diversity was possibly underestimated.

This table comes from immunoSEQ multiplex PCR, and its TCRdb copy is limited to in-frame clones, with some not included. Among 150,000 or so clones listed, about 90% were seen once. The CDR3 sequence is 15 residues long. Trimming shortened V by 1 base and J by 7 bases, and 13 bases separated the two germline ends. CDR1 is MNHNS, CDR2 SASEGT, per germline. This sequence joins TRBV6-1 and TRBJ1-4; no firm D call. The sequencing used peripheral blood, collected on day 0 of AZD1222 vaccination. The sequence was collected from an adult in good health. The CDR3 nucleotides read TGTGCCAGCAGTGAAGAAGGCGGGAGGAGTGAAAAACTGTTTTTT. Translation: CASSEEGGRSEKLFF.